This T cell receptor beta chain derives from a study of T cell responses to AZD1222 COVID-19 vaccine. The assay was immunoSEQ multiplex PCR, and TCRdb's table has in-frame clones only and misses some. The data contain about 130,000 clones, around 90% of them seen just once; the ten biggest clones take up around 5.6%. CDR3 length: 12 residues. V lost 0 bases and J 5 bases, leaving 3 bases between the germline ends. Per the germline V gene, CDR1 is KGHSH and CDR2 is LQKENI. The V call is TRBV18, the J call TRBJ2-3; no firm D call. This clonotype was obtained from an adult in good health. The sample here was peripheral blood, taken on day 0 of AZD1222 vaccination. CDR3 loop: CASSPPEDTQYF. In nucleotides, the CDR3 is TGTGCCAGCTCACCACCGGAAGATACGCAGTATTTT.